Sequencing of this TCR beta chain was carried out in a study of blood T cell repertoires in COVID-19. Study information: T cells, B-cell-depleted T cells, or PBMCs supplied cDNA or gDNA.

Per the authors' pipeline: Estimation of nucleated cell counts relied on the amplification of reference gene primers. The data were produced by immunoSEQ multiplex PCR, yet TCRdb's version contains in-frame clones alone and is incomplete. Clone size and the V and J calls come from that table; the DNA yielded D and trimming. The sample includes 15,000 or so clones, just over 85% of them seen just once. The source of this sequence is a human donor in a cohort sampled during active COVID-19. Sequenced material: peripheral blood.

Here the CDR3 reads CASSLDPRTGDTQYF. In DNA, the CDR3 is TGTGCCAGCAGCTTGGATCCGAGAACGGGAGATACGCAGTATTTT. The chain couples TRBV5-4 to TRBJ2-3; D gene ambiguous. The CDR3 covers 15 residues. The germline CDR1 and CDR2 sequences are SGHNT and YYREEE (reference sequence). Trimming stripped 0 bases from V and 5 bases from J, with 13 bases between.